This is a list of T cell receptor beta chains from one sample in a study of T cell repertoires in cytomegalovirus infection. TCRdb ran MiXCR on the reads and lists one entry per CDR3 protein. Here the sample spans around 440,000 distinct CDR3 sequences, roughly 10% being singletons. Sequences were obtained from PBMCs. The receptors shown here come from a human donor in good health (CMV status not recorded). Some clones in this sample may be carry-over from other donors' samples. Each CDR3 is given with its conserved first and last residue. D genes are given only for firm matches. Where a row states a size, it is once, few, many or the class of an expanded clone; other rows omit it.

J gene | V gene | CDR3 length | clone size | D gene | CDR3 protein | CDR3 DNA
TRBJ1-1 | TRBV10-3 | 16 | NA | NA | CAISESEGKVNTEAFF | TGTGCCATCAGTGAGTCGGAGGGGAAAGTGAACACTGAAGCTTTCTTT
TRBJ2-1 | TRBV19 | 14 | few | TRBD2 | CASSTPGGYNEQFF | TGTGCCAGTAGTACCCCGGGGGGCTACAATGAGCAGTTCTTC
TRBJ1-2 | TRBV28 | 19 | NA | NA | CASSLESPEWFTFEYGYTF | TGTGCCAGCAGTTTGGAATCTCCTGAGTGGTTCACATTTGAGTATGGCTACACCTTC
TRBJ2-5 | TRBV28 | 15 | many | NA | CASSGRKGPHETQYF | TGTGCCAGCAGTGGAAGGAAGGGCCCCCATGAGACCCAGTACTTC
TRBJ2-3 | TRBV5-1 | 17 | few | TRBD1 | CASRQNAGGDSTDTQYF | TGCGCCAGCAGGCAAAACGCAGGGGGCGATTCCACAGATACGCAGTATTTT
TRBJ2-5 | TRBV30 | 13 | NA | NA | CAWSLRPQETQYF | TGTGCCTGGAGTTTGAGGCCTCAAGAGACCCAGTACTTC
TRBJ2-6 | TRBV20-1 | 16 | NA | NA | CSARDPRGSGANVLTF | TGCAGTGCTAGAGATCCTCGGGGCTCCGGGGCCAACGTCCTGACTTTC
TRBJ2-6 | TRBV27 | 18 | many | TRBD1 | CASSTWDRGRSGANVLTF | TGTGCCAGCAGTACCTGGGACAGGGGACGTTCTGGGGCCAACGTCCTGACTTTC
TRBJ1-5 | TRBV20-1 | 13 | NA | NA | CSAMDTRGRPQHF | TGCAGTGCTATGGACACCCGGGGGAGGCCCCAGCATTTT
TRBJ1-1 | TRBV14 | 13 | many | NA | CASSQGFNTEAFF | TGTGCCAGCAGCCAAGGCTTTAACACTGAAGCTTTCTTT
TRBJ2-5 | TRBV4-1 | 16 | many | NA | CASSQVGLIPQETQYF | TGCGCCAGCAGCCAAGTGGGACTGATACCCCAAGAGACCCAGTACTTC
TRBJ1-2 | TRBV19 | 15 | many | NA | CASSMRGPPGYGYTF | TGTGCCAGTAGTATGCGGGGGCCTCCAGGGTATGGCTACACCTTC
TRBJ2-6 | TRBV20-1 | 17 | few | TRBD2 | CSAQPGREPSGANVLTF | TGCAGTGCCCAACCCGGGCGGGAGCCCTCTGGGGCCAACGTCCTGACTTTC
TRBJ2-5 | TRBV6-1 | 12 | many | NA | CASSQGKETQYF | TGTGCCAGCAGTCAAGGGAAGGAGACCCAGTACTTC
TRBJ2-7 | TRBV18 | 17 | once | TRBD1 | CASSPRPSGTGAYEQYF | TGTGCCAGCTCACCACGTCCTTCCGGGACAGGGGCCTACGAGCAGTACTTC
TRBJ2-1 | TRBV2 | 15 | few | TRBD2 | CACPGRLAGNNEQFF | TGTGCCTGCCCCGGTAGACTAGCGGGAAACAATGAGCAGTTCTTC
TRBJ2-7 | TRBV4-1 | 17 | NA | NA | CASSQVGPGLISYEQYF | TGCGCCAGCAGCCAAGTAGGACCGGGACTCATTTCGTACGAGCAGTACTTC
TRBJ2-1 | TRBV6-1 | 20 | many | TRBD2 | CASSESRLAGPGLSYNEQFF | TGTGCCAGCAGTGAATCCCGGCTAGCGGGTCCCGGCCTCTCCTACAATGAGCAGTTCTTC
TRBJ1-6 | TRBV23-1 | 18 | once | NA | CASSHRGIGSVRDSPPHF | TGCGCCAGCAGTCATCGGGGGATAGGATCGGTCCGAGATTCACCCCCCCACTTT
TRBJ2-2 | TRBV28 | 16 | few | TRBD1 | CASSLWGDRAGGELFF | TGTGCCAGCAGTTTATGGGGGGACAGGGCTGGCGGGGAGCTGTTTTTT
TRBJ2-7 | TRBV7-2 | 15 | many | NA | CASSFAGPSGYEQYF | TGTGCCAGCAGCTTTGCCGGGCCGAGCGGCTACGAGCAGTACTTC
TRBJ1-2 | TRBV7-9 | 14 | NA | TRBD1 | CASSGTGGDYGYTF | TGTGCCAGCAGCGGTACAGGGGGCGACTATGGCTACACCTTC
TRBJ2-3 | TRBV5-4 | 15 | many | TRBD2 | CASSLKTSGTDTQYF | TGTGCCAGCAGCTTAAAGACTAGCGGTACAGATACGCAGTATTTT
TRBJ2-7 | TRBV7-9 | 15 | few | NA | CASSLDSYGGHEQYF | TGTGCCAGCAGCTTAGACTCATACGGAGGGCACGAGCAGTACTTC
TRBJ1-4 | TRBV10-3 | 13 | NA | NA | CAIRSEGREKLFF | TGTGCCATCAGGTCGGAGGGTCGAGAAAAACTGTTTTTT
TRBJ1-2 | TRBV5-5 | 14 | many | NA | CASSRGTLNYGYTF | TGTGCCAGCAGTCGGGGGACTTTGAACTATGGCTACACCTTC
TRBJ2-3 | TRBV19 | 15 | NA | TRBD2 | CASTDSGGGGDTQYF | TGTGCCAGTACGGACTCTGGGGGGGGAGGAGATACGCAGTATTTT
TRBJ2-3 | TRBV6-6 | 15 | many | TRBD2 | CASSYSSGVRDTQYF | TGTGCCAGCAGTTACTCCAGCGGGGTCCGCGATACGCAGTATTTT
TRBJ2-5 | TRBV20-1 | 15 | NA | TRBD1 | CSARGRDRGQETQYF | TGCAGTGCGAGAGGACGGGACAGGGGTCAAGAGACCCAGTACTTC
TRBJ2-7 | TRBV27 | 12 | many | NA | CAVVGGSYEQYF | TGTGCCGTGGTCGGTGGCTCCTACGAGCAGTACTTC
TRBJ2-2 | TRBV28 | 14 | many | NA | CASLEGLSTGELFF | TGTGCCAGCCTGGAGGGCCTCAGCACCGGGGAGCTGTTTTTT
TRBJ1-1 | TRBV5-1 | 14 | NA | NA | CASSSGGGGTEAFF | TGCGCCAGCAGCTCGGGAGGGGGTGGGACTGAAGCTTTCTTT
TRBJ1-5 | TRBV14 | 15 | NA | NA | CASSQGQGLNQPQHF | TGTGCCAGCAGCCAAGGGCAGGGGTTAAATCAGCCCCAGCATTTT
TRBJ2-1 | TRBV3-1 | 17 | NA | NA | CASSPDRTGKSYNEQFF | TGTGCCAGCAGCCCAGATAGGACGGGGAAATCCTACAATGAGCAGTTCTTC
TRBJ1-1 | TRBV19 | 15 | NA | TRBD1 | CAVTGQGTMNTEAFF | TGTGCCGTAACGGGACAGGGTACCATGAACACTGAAGCTTTCTTT
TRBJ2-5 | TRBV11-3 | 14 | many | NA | CASSHRGSGETQYF | TGTGCCAGCAGCCACAGGGGAAGCGGGGAGACCCAGTACTTC
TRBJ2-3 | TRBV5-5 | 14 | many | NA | CASSLRTVTDTQYF | TGTGCCAGCAGCTTGAGGACAGTCACAGATACGCAGTATTTT
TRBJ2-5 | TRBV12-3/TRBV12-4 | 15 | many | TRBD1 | CASSSNRGDQETQYF | TGTGCCAGCAGTTCCAACAGGGGGGACCAAGAGACCCAGTACTTC
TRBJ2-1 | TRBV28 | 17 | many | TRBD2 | CASIDLSAGLAGGSQFF | TGTGCCAGCATCGATCTCTCTGCGGGACTAGCGGGAGGGTCGCAGTTCTTC